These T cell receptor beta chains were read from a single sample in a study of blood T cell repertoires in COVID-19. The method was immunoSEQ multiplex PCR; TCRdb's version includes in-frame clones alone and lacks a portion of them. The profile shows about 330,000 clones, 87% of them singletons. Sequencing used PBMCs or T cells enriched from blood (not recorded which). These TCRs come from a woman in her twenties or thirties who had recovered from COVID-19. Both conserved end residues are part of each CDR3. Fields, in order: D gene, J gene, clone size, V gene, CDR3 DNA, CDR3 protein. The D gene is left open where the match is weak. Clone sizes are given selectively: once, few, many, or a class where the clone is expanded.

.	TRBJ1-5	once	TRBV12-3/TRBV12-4	TGTGCCAGCAGTTTCGCGGGAAATCAGCCCCAGCATTTT	CASSFAGNQPQHF
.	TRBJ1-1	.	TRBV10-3	TGTGCCATCAGTGACTTCGATCCGGACAGCTTACGAGGTACTGAAGCTTTCTTT	CAISDFDPDSLRGTEAFF
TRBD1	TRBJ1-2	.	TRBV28	TGTGCCAGCAGTCGTGGACAGGGCATTTATGGCTACACCTTC	CASSRGQGIYGYTF
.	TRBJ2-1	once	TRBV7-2	TGTGCTACCACTATAGGCTCCTACAATGAGCAGTTCTTC	CATTIGSYNEQFF
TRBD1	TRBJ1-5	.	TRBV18	TGTGCCAGCTCATCATCGGGACAGGCCAATCAGCCCCAGCATTTT	CASSSSGQANQPQHF
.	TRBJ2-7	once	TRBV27	TGTGCCAGCAGTTCCTGGACTACCTACGAGCAGTACTTC	CASSSWTTYEQYF
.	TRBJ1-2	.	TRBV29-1	TGCAGCGTTTGTAACAGACAAAATAACTATGGCTACACCTTC	CSVCNRQNNYGYTF
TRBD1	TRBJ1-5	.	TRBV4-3	TGCGCCAGCAGCCAGGAGACAGGGTGGAATCAGCCCCAGCATTTT	CASSQETGWNQPQHF
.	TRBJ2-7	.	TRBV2	TGTGCCAGCAGTGAGTCCCGACAGGCCTCCTACGAGCAGTACTTC	CASSESRQASYEQYF
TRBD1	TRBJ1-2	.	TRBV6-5	TGTGCCAGCAAGACGGGACAGGGCCTCTATGGCTACACCTTC	CASKTGQGLYGYTF
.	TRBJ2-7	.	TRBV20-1	TGCAGTGCTAGTATCCGGTTAATAGCCTACGAGCAGTACTTC	CSASIRLIAYEQYF
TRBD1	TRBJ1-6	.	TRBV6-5	TGTGCCAGCAGGTTACAGGGGGCTTGGGACTCACCCCTCCACTTT	CASRLQGAWDSPLHF
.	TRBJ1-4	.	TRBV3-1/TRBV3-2	TGTGCCAGCAGCCAAGTGGAGGCAGTTGCAACTAATGAAAAACTGTTTTTT	CASSQVEAVATNEKLFF
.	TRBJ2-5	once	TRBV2	TGTGCCAGCGAACAGGGCCATACGTCCCAGTACTTC	CASEQGHTSQYF
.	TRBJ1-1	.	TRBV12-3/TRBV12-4	TGTGCCAGCAGATTCGGGGTTCGAGCTTTCTTT	CASRFGVRAFF
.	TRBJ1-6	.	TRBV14	TGTGCCAGCAGCCAAAGGTGGGGGGTGGGGAATTCACCCCTCCACTTT	CASSQRWGVGNSPLHF
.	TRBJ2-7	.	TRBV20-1	TGCAGTGCTAGTGGTAGCGCGGCCTACGAGCAGTACTTC	CSASGSAAYEQYF
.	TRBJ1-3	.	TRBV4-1	TGCGCCAGCAGCCAAGGGCGCTCCCTGCGGGGAAACACCATATATTTT	CASSQGRSLRGNTIYF
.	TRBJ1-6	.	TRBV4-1	TGCGCCAGCAGCCAGGGGGCCCCGGGACGGAGGTATTCACCCCTCCACTTT	CASSQGAPGRRYSPLHF
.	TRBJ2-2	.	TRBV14	TGTGCCAGCAGCCAAGATATAAGAGACACCCGCCGACCTTACACCGGGGAGCTGTTTTTT	CASSQDIRDTRRPYTGELFF
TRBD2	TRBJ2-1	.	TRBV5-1	TGCGCCAGCAGCTTAGGGACTAGCGGGGCCCCGCCCTACAATGAGCAGTTCTTC	CASSLGTSGAPPYNEQFF
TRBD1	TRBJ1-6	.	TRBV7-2	TGTGCCAGCAGCCCCTCGACAGGGGCGGCGGAGAGACCCCACTTT	CASSPSTGAAERPHF
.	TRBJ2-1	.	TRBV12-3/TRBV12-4	TGTGCCAGCAGTTTAGTAACTCTAGCACAGCAGTTCTTC	CASSLVTLAQQFF
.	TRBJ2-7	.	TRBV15	TGTGCCACCAGCAGAGATAATGTATTTTTGGGCAGCTACGAGCAGTACTTC	CATSRDNVFLGSYEQYF
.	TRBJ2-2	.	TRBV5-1	TGCGCCAGCAGCTTGGGGAGCAGGGGCGCAGGGGAGCTGTTTTTT	CASSLGSRGAGELFF
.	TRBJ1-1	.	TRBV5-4	TGTGCCAGCACCATAGGAGCGAACACTGAAGCTTTCTTT	CASTIGANTEAFF
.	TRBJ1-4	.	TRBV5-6	TGTGCCAGCAGCTTGGGCCAGAATGAAAAACTGTTTTTT	CASSLGQNEKLFF
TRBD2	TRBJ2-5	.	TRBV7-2	TGTGCCAGCAGCTTAGGACTAGCGGGGAGGGAGACCCAGTACTTC	CASSLGLAGRETQYF
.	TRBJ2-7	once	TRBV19	TGTGCCAGTAGTAGCCAGGGGAACTCCTACGAGCAGTACTTC	CASSSQGNSYEQYF
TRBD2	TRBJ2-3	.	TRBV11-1	TGTGCCAGCAACGTCGGGACTAGCGAAACCACAGATACGCAGTATTTT	CASNVGTSETTDTQYF
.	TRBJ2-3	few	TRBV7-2	TGTGCCAGCCGCGGACAGCCTAGCACAGATACGCAGTATTTT	CASRGQPSTDTQYF
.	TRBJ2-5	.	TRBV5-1	TGCGCCAGCAGCTTGGGGTCCGGAGAGACCCAGTACTTC	CASSLGSGETQYF
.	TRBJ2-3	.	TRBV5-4	TGTGCCAGCAGCTTGGATTTTGAGGGATGGGATACGCAGTATTTT	CASSLDFEGWDTQYF
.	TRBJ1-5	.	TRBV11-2	TGTGCCAGCAGCTTAGACAGGGATCAGCCCCAGCATTTT	CASSLDRDQPQHF
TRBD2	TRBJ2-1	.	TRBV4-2	TGTGCCAGCAACCCAGGGGGCCTAGCGGGGGGTAGCTCCTACAATGAGCAGTTCTTC	CASNPGGLAGGSSYNEQFF
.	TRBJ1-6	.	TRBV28	TGTGCCAGCAGTCCTCCGGGCGGGGCAGGGAAGGGTTCACCCCTCCACTTT	CASSPPGGAGKGSPLHF
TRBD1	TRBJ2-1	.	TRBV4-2	TGTGCCAGCAGCCTTTCGGGACAGGGGGTCAATGAGCAGTTCTTC	CASSLSGQGVNEQFF
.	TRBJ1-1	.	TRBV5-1	TGCGCCAGCAGCTTCCGGGAGAACACTGAAGCTTTCTTT	CASSFRENTEAFF
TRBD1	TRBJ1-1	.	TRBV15	TGTGCCACCAGGTTGGACAGGGGGCACACTGAAGCTTTCTTT	CATRLDRGHTEAFF
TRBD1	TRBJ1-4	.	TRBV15	TGTGCCACCAGCAGAAACAGGGGCCGTAATGAAAAACTGTTTTTT	CATSRNRGRNEKLFF
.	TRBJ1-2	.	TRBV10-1	TGCGCCAGCAGTGAGAACACCAACTATGGCTACACCTTC	CASSENTNYGYTF
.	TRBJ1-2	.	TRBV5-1	TGCGCCAGCAGCTTGCGTCCTTCACAAGCGGGGGGCTACACCTTC	CASSLRPSQAGGYTF
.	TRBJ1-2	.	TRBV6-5	TGTGCCAGCACCTTGAGGGTGGGAAACTATGGCTACACCTTC	CASTLRVGNYGYTF
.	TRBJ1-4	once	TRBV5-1	TGCGCCAGCAGCGTCATATCCGGGACTGGTGAAAAACTGTTTTTT	CASSVISGTGEKLFF
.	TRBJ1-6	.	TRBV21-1	TGTGCCAGCAGCAAAGGACAGGGCAATTCACCCCTCCACTTT	CASSKGQGNSPLHF
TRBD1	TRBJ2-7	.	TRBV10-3	TGTGCCATCAGTGCCACAGGGGACGAGCAGTACTTC	CAISATGDEQYF
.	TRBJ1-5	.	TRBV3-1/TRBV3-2	TGTGCCAGCAGCCAAGATACGGGGAAAAGCAATCAGCCCCAGCATTTT	CASSQDTGKSNQPQHF